A selection of T cell receptor beta chains follows, all from one sample in a study of T cells in Graves' hyperthyroidism and ophthalmopathy. TCRdb ran MiXCR on the multiplex PCR reads and lists one entry per CDR3 protein. The sample holds about 500,000 distinct CDR3 sequences; 16% are singletons and the top ten take under 20%. The sample was blood. The receptors stem from a woman under 30 with Graves' hyperthyroidism. CDR3s include the opening cysteine and the closing phenylalanine or tryptophan. A D gene is named only where the DNA matches it firmly. Expanded clones get a size class; other rows say once, few or many, or leave the size out.

D: TRBD1
size: few
V: TRBV24-1
J: TRBJ2-2
DNA: TGTGCCACCAGTGATTTAAACGGACAGGGTCAATCCGGGGAGCTGTTTTTT
CDR3: CATSDLNGQGQSGELFF

D: -
size: -
V: TRBV5-1
J: TRBJ2-4
DNA: TGCGCCAGCAGCTTGCGGCTCGGGGATTCCTCTAACATTCAGTACTTC
CDR3: CASSLRLGDSSNIQYF

D: TRBD2
size: -
V: TRBV7-9
J: TRBJ2-3
DNA: TGTGCCAGCAGCTTATTTGGGACTAGCGGGCATAGGGATACGCAGTATTTT
CDR3: CASSLFGTSGHRDTQYF

D: -
size: many
V: TRBV10-3
J: TRBJ1-5
DNA: TGTGCCATCAGCTCAGCGTACGATCAGCCCCAGCATTTT
CDR3: CAISSAYDQPQHF

D: -
size: few
V: TRBV5-1
J: TRBJ1-1
DNA: TGCGCCAGCAGCTTGATCTCCGGAACCTACACTGAAGCTTTCTTT
CDR3: CASSLISGTYTEAFF

D: TRBD1
size: -
V: TRBV20-1
J: TRBJ2-1
DNA: TGCAGTGCTAGGGCAGGGACAGGGGGCGCTGAGCAGTTCTTC
CDR3: CSARAGTGGAEQFF

D: TRBD2
size: many
V: TRBV7-3
J: TRBJ2-3
DNA: TGTGCCAGCAGCTCTGGACTAGTGACAGATACGCAGTATTTT
CDR3: CASSSGLVTDTQYF

D: TRBD2
size: -
V: TRBV10-3
J: TRBJ2-3
DNA: TGTGCCATCAGGACTAGCGGGAGGGCCAAAGATACGCAGTATTTT
CDR3: CAIRTSGRAKDTQYF

D: TRBD1
size: -
V: TRBV4-1
J: TRBJ1-3
DNA: TGCGCCAGCAGCCAAGATGGGACAGTTGGAAACACCATATATTTT
CDR3: CASSQDGTVGNTIYF

D: -
size: many
V: TRBV28
J: TRBJ2-7
DNA: TGTGCCAGCAAAGGGGCGCACGAGCAGTACTTC
CDR3: CASKGAHEQYF

D: -
size: few
V: TRBV7-8
J: TRBJ1-5
DNA: TGTGCCAGCAGCCACAGGGACAACCCCTTAAATCAGCCCCAGCATTTT
CDR3: CASSHRDNPLNQPQHF

D: TRBD1
size: few
V: TRBV2
J: TRBJ2-3
DNA: TGTGCCAGCAGGAGGGACAGACTCACAGATACGCAGTATTTT
CDR3: CASRRDRLTDTQYF

D: TRBD1
size: many
V: TRBV7-9
J: TRBJ1-1
DNA: TGTGCCAGCAGCCGACAGGGGGCTGGTCCTGGGGCTTTCTTT
CDR3: CASSRQGAGPGAFF

D: TRBD1
size: many
V: TRBV20-1
J: TRBJ2-3
DNA: TGCAGTGCTAGTCCCGGGGGGGGGTGGACAGGGGGCCGCACAGATACGCAGTATTTT
CDR3: CSASPGGGWTGGRTDTQYF

D: -
size: many
V: TRBV7-3
J: TRBJ2-5
DNA: TGTGCCAGCAGCTTAACCGAACAGGGTGGGCTTAAACAAGAGACCCAGTACTTC
CDR3: CASSLTEQGGLKQETQYF

D: -
size: many
V: TRBV7-9
J: TRBJ2-3
DNA: TGTGCCAGCAGCCCCTTGAACACAGATACGCAGTATTTT
CDR3: CASSPLNTDTQYF

D: TRBD1
size: many
V: TRBV10-1
J: TRBJ2-3
DNA: TGCGCCAGCAGTCGAAGGACAGGGGCCACAGATACGCAGTATTTT
CDR3: CASSRRTGATDTQYF

D: -
size: few
V: TRBV7-2
J: TRBJ1-5
DNA: TGTGCCAGCAGCTTAGATTTAGAGCCCCAGCATTTT
CDR3: CASSLDLEPQHF

D: -
size: -
V: TRBV6-1
J: TRBJ1-4
DNA: TGTGCCAGCAGTCCAATGGGGGGGGGTGAAAAACTGTTTTTT
CDR3: CASSPMGGGEKLFF

D: -
size: many
V: TRBV12-3/TRBV12-4
J: TRBJ2-3
DNA: TGTGCCAGCAGTTTAGACTTTTCGGGGGCTAGCACAGATACGCAGTATTTT
CDR3: CASSLDFSGASTDTQYF

D: TRBD2
size: few
V: TRBV11-2
J: TRBJ2-1
DNA: TGTGCCAGCGGCCTAGCGGGAAGGGAGCAGTTCTTC
CDR3: CASGLAGREQFF

D: -
size: few
V: TRBV7-6
J: TRBJ1-3
DNA: TGTGCCAGCAGCTTAGCACGTCCCTCCCTGGGTCCTGGAAACACCATATATTTT
CDR3: CASSLARPSLGPGNTIYF

D: -
size: -
V: TRBV9
J: TRBJ2-7
DNA: TGTGCCAGCAGCGTAGAGGGGAGAAGGGACGAGCAGTACTTC
CDR3: CASSVEGRRDEQYF

D: -
size: few
V: TRBV7-9
J: TRBJ2-3
DNA: TGTGCCAGCAGCTTAGGGCAGGGTAGGGAATCAGATACGCAGTATTTT
CDR3: CASSLGQGRESDTQYF

D: -
size: many
V: TRBV12-3/TRBV12-4
J: TRBJ1-2
DNA: TGTGCCAGCAGTTTCGCGGGGGATGCCGGCTACACCTTC
CDR3: CASSFAGDAGYTF

D: -
size: -
V: TRBV4-2
J: TRBJ2-5
DNA: TGTGCCAGCAGCCGACTTCCAGTGGGACTCCAAGAGACCCAGTACTTC
CDR3: CASSRLPVGLQETQYF

D: -
size: many
V: TRBV20-1
J: TRBJ2-7
DNA: TGCAGTGCTAGGGGGCTACCCTCGCGGGGCTACGAGCAGTACTTC
CDR3: CSARGLPSRGYEQYF

D: TRBD2
size: many
V: TRBV5-1
J: TRBJ2-1
DNA: TGCGCCAGCAGAGACACTAGCGGCCCTTTCCCGTTCTTC
CDR3: CASRDTSGPFPFF

D: -
size: many
V: TRBV12-3/TRBV12-4
J: TRBJ2-7
DNA: TGTGCCAGCAGCCTCCGGGGGAACTACGAGCAGTACTTC
CDR3: CASSLRGNYEQYF

D: -
size: many
V: TRBV6-2/TRBV6-3
J: TRBJ1-1
DNA: TGTGCCAGCAGTTACGGGGACGGATGGATGAACACTGAAGCTTTCTTT
CDR3: CASSYGDGWMNTEAFF

D: -
size: few
V: TRBV20-1
J: TRBJ1-4
DNA: TGCAGTGCTAGAGAAAAGTCGGGAAAACTGTTTTTT
CDR3: CSAREKSGKLFF

D: -
size: many
V: TRBV7-8
J: TRBJ2-5
DNA: TGTGCCAGCAGCTCGAACCTACACCGGGAGACCCAGTACTTC
CDR3: CASSSNLHRETQYF

D: TRBD1
size: many
V: TRBV20-1
J: TRBJ1-1
DNA: TGCAGTGTTGACGCAGGGGGACGCACTGAAGCTTTCTTT
CDR3: CSVDAGGRTEAFF

D: TRBD2
size: many
V: TRBV20-1
J: TRBJ2-1
DNA: TGCAGTGCTAGGGGGCCCGTCCAGGCAGCGACTAGCGGCAATGAGCAGTTCTTC
CDR3: CSARGPVQAATSGNEQFF

D: TRBD1
size: many
V: TRBV12-3/TRBV12-4
J: TRBJ1-4
DNA: TGTGCCAGCAGTTTAATAGTTACGGGACAGCTTAATGAAAAACTGTTTTTT
CDR3: CASSLIVTGQLNEKLFF

D: -
size: many
V: TRBV10-1
J: TRBJ2-1
DNA: TGCGCCAGCAGTGAGTCGTGGCACAATGAGCAGTTCTTC
CDR3: CASSESWHNEQFF

D: -
size: -
V: TRBV9
J: TRBJ1-1
DNA: TGTGCCAGCAGCGGAGACCCGGGACGGTGGAACACTGAAGCTTTCTTT
CDR3: CASSGDPGRWNTEAFF

D: TRBD2
size: -
V: TRBV7-9
J: TRBJ2-7
DNA: TGTGCCAGCAGCTTAACTCGGGGACTAGCGGGAGGTACAGCCTCCTACGAGCAGTACTTC
CDR3: CASSLTRGLAGGTASYEQYF

D: -
size: few
V: TRBV11-2
J: TRBJ2-4
DNA: TGTGCCAGCAGCTTAGAACATTTCCTAAACATTCAGTACTTC
CDR3: CASSLEHFLNIQYF

D: -
size: -
V: TRBV19
J: TRBJ1-5
DNA: TGTGCCAGTAGTATACAGTATCATAGCAATCAGCCCCAGCATTTT
CDR3: CASSIQYHSNQPQHF

D: TRBD1
size: many
V: TRBV7-9
J: TRBJ2-6
DNA: TGTGCCAGCAGCCCACCCTCCAGGGGGCGCGCCGGGGCCAACGTCCTGACTTTC
CDR3: CASSPPSRGRAGANVLTF

D: -
size: -
V: TRBV20-1
J: TRBJ2-3
DNA: TGCAGTGCTTCAAAGACAGTTAGCACAGATACGCAGTATTTT
CDR3: CSASKTVSTDTQYF

D: -
size: -
V: TRBV9
J: TRBJ1-2
DNA: TGTGCCAGCAGCGTATCCACAGGGTACTATGGCTACACCTTC
CDR3: CASSVSTGYYGYTF